This TCR beta chain is drawn from a study of cytomegalovirus exposure and HLA in healthy donors. Overall study results and limits: Most subjects' HLA-A and HLA-B alleles were reportedly predicted from TCR beta sequences.

Concerning this clone itself: The antigen remains unidentified.

The PCR contained 60 Vbeta and 13 Jbeta primers. Sequencing was performed with immunoSEQ multiplex PCR; in TCRdb, only in-frame clones are kept and a portion is missing. This table holds roughly 180,000 clones, about 85% found once. Unmatched junction bases numbered 2, after V lost 0 bases and J lost 3 bases. Germline lookup yields CDR1 SGDLS and CDR2 YYNGEE. This CDR3 comprises 14 residues. This TCR came from a woman aged 50 to 65 in good health and CMV-seropositive. The sequencing input was PBMCs. V gene TRBV9 combines with J gene TRBJ2-7; 8 nucleotides match TRBD1. The CDR3 protein is CASSVGQGIYEQYF. CDR3 DNA: TGTGCCAGCAGCGTAGGACAGGGGATCTACGAGCAGTACTTC.